A single TCR beta chain is shown here with its context. What it binds is unknown. Use of 60 Vbeta and 13 Jbeta primers characterized the PCR. TCRdb's table, derived via immunoSEQ multiplex PCR, lists solely in-frame clones and lacks some. There are fewer than 150,000 clones in the sample; around 76% occur only once, and approximately 28% lies in the top ten. The sample is drawn from a study of cytomegalovirus exposure and HLA in healthy donors. General study results and limits: Later, TCR association rates were found to vary by HLA locus, highest for DRB1 and lowest for HLA-C.

The sample taken for sequencing was PBMCs. This TCR came from a man aged 55 to 69 in good health and CMV-seropositive.

Here the CDR3 DNA reads TGTGCCAGCAGCTTGGTGTTTGGGGCAGGGGGAAACACAGATACGCAGTATTTT. Translated, it gives CASSLVFGAGGNTDTQYF. This chain connects TRBV5-5 to TRBJ2-3; 7 bases line up with TRBD1. In germline, CDR1 is SGHKS, CDR2 YYEKEE (reference sequence). The CDR3 runs 18 residues. V shed 0 bases and J 2 bases; nucleotides not matched to a gene: 12.